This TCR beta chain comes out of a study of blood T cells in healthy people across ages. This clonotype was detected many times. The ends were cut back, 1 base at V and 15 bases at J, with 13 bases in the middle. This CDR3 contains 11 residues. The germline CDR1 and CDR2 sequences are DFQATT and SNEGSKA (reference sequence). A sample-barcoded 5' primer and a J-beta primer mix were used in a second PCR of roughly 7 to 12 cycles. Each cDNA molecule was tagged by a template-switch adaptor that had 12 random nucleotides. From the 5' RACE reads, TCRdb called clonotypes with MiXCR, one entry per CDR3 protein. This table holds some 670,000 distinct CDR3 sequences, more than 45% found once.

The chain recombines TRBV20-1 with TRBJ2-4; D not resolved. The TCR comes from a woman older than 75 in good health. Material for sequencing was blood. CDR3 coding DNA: TGCAGTGCTAGAGTTCGGTCCAGTCGGTACTTC. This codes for CSARVRSSRYF.